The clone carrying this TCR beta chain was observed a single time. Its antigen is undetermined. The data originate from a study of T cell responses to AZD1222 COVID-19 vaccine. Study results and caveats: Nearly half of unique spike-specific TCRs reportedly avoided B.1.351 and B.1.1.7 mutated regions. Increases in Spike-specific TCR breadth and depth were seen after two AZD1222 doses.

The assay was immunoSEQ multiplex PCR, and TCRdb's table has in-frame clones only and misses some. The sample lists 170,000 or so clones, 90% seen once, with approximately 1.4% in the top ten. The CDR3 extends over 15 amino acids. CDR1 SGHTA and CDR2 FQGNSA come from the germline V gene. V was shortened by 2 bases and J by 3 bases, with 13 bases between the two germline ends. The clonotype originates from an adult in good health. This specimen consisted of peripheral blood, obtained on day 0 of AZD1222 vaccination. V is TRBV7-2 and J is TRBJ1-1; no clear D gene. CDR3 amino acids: CASSLSNVEYTEAFF. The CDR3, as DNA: TGTGCCAGCAGCTTATCCAACGTAGAGTACACTGAAGCTTTCTTT.